This T cell receptor (beta chain) was found in a study of cytomegalovirus exposure and HLA in healthy donors listed by TCRdb under 2017. At the level of the whole study: According to a later analysis, one platform produced both the 110 or so validation repertoires and the 666 repertoires of the first cohort. The study was designed to test whether signatures of past pathogen exposure could be identified by cataloging public T cell receptors. Along with the roughly 700-subject first cohort, a separate validation cohort of around 110 different subjects was used. The study combined high-throughput TCR immunosequencing, statistical association of individual TCRs with disease status, and machine learning to predict cytomegalovirus infection status. General findings and caveats noted by the study authors: The classifier was reported to diagnose cytomegalovirus status with high specificity and sensitivity in both the original and validation cohorts. The authors suggested that the approach could potentially be generalized to other disease states and immunological phenotypes. Three of the identified cytomegalovirus-associated TCR beta chains were confirmed in vitro to be specific for cytomegalovirus antigens. A later analysis found that TCRs clustered in the first cohort also tended to co-occur in the 95 to 150 validation repertoires, with 94% of cluster scores above 0. While some public TCRs were present in many individuals, most TCR sequences turned up only very rarely across donors. In the study, 150 to 200 TCR beta chains were listed as associated with cytomegalovirus. A later analysis had no HLA typing for the validation cohort, so co-occurrence there was scored across all 110 or so repertoires.

Library prep was done by the immunoSEQ multiplex PCR assay. In the source study's methods: A statistical classification framework was built for diagnosing cytomegalovirus status from the catalog of TCR beta chain sequences. This is the immuneACCESS table as TCRdb keeps it, with only in-frame sequences that have V and J called. A part of the clones is gone; compared with another copy, unresolved V genes explain less than half, and the rest is unexplained. That table is the source of V, J and clone size, and D and trimming were worked out from the DNA. The sample profile shows around 95,000 clones; 85% of them were found once. The top ten clonotypes cover roughly 22% of the sample. Inclusive of the bounding cysteine and phenylalanine, the CDR3 is 17 residues long. Of the read, only the CDR3 DNA is kept; its 51 bases are in frame from base 1. V is trimmed back by 4 bases and J by 5 bases, and the junction contains 13 bases that no gene match accounts for. The germline V gene specifies SGHRS as CDR1 and YFSETQ as CDR2.

The donors belonged to the validation cohort of about 120 subjects, which was separate from the approximately 700-subject first cohort. Regarding this clone: Which antigen it targets is not known. The sample holds no much larger clone one base away, and base qualities are not on file.

The chain joins TRBV5-1 to TRBJ1-1; TRBD1 aligns with 11 central bases. This clonotype was obtained from a man aged 18 to 29 in good health and CMV-seropositive. The sequenced sample was PBMCs. The CDR3 here reads CASSMGQGVVLRTEAFF. The DNA sequence is as follows: TGCGCCAGCAGCATGGGACAGGGGGTAGTACTGCGGACTGAAGCTTTCTTT.